This TCR beta chain stems from a study of blood T cell repertoires in COVID-19. TCRdb keeps only in-frame clones here, not all; method: immunoSEQ multiplex PCR. The data contain around 370,000 clones, 88% of them singletons. Enrolment of Seattle patients took place during active infection, and they were followed longitudinally. This clone has only a few counts. This same CDR3 is encoded by further DNA sequences in the sample. V dropped 5 bases and J dropped 4 bases, with 8 bases sitting between them. The CDR3 sequence is 12 residues long. Germline V CDR1 and CDR2: SGHTA, FQGNSA. The chain links TRBV7-2 to TRBJ1-2; D remains ambiguous. Input material: peripheral blood. This clonotype originated in a woman aged 65 to 85 with COVID-19, enrolled during active disease. The CDR3 DNA reads TGTGCCAGCAGCCGAGAGAGCTATGGCTACACCTTC. Translated: CASSRESYGYTF.